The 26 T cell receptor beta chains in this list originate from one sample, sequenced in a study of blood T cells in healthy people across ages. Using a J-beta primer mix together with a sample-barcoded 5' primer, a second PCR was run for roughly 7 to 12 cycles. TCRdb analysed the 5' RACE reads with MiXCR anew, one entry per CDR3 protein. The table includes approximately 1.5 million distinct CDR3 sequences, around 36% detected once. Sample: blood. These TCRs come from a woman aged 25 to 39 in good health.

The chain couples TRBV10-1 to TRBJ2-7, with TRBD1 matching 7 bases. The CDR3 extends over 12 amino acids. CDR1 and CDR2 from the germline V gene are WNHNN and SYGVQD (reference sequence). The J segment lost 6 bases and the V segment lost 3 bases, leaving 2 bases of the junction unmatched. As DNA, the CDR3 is TGCGCCAGCAGTGATTCAGGGGGCGAGCAGTACTTC. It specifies CASSDSGGEQYF.

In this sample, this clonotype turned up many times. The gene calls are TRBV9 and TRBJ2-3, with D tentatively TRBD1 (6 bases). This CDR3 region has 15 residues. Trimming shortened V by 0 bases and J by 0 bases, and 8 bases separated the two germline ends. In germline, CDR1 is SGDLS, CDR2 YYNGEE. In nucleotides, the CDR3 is TGTGCCAGCAGCGTAGGGACAGCTAGCACAGATACGCAGTATTTT. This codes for CASSVGTASTDTQYF. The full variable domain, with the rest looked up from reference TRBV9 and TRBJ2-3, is DSGVTQTPKHLITATGQRVTLRCSPRSGDLSVYWYQQSLDQGLQFLIQYYNGEERAKGNILERFSAQQFPDLHSELNLSSLELGDSALYFCASSVGTASTDTQYFGPGTRLTVL.

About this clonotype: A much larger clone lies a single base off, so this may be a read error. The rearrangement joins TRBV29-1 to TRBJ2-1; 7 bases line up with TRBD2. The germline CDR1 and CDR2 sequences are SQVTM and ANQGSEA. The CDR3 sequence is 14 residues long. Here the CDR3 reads CSVEASGTSNGQFF. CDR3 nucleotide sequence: TGCAGCGTTGAAGCTAGCGGAACAAGCAATGGGCAGTTCTTC.

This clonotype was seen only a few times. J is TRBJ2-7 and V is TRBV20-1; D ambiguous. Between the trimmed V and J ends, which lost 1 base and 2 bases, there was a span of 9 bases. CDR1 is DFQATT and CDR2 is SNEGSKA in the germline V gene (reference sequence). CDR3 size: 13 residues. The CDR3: CSARVAGTYEQYF. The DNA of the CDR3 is TGCAGTGCTAGAGTTGCCGGAACCTACGAGCAGTACTTC.

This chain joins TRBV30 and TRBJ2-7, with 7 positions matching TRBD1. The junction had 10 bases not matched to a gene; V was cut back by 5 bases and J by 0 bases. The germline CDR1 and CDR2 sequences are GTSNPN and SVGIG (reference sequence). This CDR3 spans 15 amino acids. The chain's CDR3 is CAWGVPQGSSYEQYF. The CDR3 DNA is TGTGCCTGGGGGGTCCCACAGGGGAGCTCCTACGAGCAGTACTTC. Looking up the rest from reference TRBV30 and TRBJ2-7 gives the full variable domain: SQTIHQWPATLVQPVGSPLSLECTVEGTSNPNLYWYRQAAGRGLQLLFYSVGIGQISSEVPQNLSASRPQDRQFILSSKKLLLSDSGFYLCAWGVPQGSSYEQYFGPGTRLTVT.

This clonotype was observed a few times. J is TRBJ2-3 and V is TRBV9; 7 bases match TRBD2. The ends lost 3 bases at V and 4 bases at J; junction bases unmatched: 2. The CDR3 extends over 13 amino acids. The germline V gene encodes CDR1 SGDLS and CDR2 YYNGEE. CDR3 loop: CASSDREADTQYF. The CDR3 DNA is TGTGCCAGCAGCGATCGGGAGGCAGATACGCAGTATTTT.

The CDR3 bases are TGTGCCAGCAGCGTAGTGTCTAGCGGGAGTGGCGATACGCAGTATTTT. Translation: CASSVVSSGSGDTQYF. The chain employs TRBV9 and TRBJ2-3; 10 bases align to TRBD2. Germline values: CDR1 SGDLS, CDR2 YYNGEE. The CDR3 sequence is 16 residues long. V trimming: 0 bases; J trimming: 6 bases; junction bases outside the gene matches: 7.

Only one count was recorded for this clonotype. The CDR3 DNA is TGCAGCATTCGTGCGACGGACACTGAAGCTTTCTTT. As protein: CSIRATDTEAFF. The chain carries TRBV29-1 and TRBJ1-1; no clear D gene. Trimming stripped 8 bases from V and 3 bases from J, with 13 bases between. The length of the CDR3 is 12 residues. Per the germline V gene, CDR1 is SQVTM and CDR2 is ANQGSEA.

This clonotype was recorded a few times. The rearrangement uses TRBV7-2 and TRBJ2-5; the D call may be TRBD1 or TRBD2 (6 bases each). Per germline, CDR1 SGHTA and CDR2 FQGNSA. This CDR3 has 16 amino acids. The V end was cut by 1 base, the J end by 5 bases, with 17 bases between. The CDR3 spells CASSLVVGGYRETQYF. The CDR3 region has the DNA TGTGCCAGCAGCTTAGTAGTGGGGGGCTACCGGGAGACCCAGTACTTC. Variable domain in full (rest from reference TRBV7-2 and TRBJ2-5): GAGVSQSPSNKVTEKGKDVELRCDPISGHTALYWYRQSLGQGLEFLIYFQGNSAPDKSGLPSDRFSAERTGGSVSTLTIQRTQQEDSAVYLCASSLVVGGYRETQYFGPGTRLLVL.

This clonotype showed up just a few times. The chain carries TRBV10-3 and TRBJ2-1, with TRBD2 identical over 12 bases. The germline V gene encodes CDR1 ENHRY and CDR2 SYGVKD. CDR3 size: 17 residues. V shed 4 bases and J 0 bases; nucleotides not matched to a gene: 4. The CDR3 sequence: CAISVTSGGSSYNEQFF. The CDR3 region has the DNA TGTGCCATCAGTGTCACTAGCGGGGGGAGCTCCTACAATGAGCAGTTCTTC.

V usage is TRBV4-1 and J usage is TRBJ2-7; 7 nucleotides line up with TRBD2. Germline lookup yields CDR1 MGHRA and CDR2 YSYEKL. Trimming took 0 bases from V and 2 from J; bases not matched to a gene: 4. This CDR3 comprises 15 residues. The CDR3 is CASSQDGAGTYEQYF. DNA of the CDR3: TGCGCCAGCAGCCAAGACGGAGCGGGGACCTACGAGCAGTACTTC.

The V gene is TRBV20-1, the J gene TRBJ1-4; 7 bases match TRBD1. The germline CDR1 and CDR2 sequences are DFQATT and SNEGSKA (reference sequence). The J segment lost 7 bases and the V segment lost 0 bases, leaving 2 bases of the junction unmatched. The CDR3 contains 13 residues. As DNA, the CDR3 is TGCAGTGCTAGAGATTACAGGGGTGAAAAACTGTTTTTT. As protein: CSARDYRGEKLFF.

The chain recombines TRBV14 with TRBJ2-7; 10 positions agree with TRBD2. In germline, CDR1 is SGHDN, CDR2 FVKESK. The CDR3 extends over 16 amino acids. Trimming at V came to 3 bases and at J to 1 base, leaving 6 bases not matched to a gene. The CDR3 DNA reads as TGTGCCAGCAGCCACGGACTAGCGGCCTATTCCTACGAGCAGTACTTC. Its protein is CASSHGLAAYSYEQYF.

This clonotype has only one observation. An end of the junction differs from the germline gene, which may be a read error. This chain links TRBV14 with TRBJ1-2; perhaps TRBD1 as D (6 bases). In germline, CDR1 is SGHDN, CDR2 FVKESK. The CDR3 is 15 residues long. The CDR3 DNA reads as TGTGCCGGCAGCCCGGGACACCCTATAGTTAATGGCTACACCTTC. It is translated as CAGSPGHPIVNGYTF.

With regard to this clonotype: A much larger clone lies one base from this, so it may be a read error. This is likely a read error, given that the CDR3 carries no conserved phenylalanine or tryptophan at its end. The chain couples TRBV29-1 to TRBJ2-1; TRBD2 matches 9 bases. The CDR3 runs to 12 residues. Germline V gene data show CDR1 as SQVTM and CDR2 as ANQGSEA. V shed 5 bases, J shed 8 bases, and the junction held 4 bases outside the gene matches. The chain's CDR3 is CSVFSGGDEQFV. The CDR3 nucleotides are TGCAGCGTTTTTAGCGGGGGAGATGAGCAGTTCGTC.

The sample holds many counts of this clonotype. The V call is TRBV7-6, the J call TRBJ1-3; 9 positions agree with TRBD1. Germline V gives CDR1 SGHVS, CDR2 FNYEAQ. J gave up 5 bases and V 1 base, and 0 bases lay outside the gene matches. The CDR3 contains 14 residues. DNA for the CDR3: TGTGCCAGCAGCTTAGACAGGGGGCGAAACACCATATATTTT. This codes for CASSLDRGRNTIYF.

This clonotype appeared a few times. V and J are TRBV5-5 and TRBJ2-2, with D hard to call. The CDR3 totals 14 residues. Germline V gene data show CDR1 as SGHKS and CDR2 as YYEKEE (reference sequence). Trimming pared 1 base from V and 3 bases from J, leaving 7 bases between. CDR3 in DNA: TGTGCCAGCAGCTTGAGACGGGACACCGGGGAGCTGTTTTTT. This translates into CASSLRRDTGELFF.

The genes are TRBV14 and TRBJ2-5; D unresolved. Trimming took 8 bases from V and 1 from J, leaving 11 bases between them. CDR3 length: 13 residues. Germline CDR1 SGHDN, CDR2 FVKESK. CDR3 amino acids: CASQGQFQETQYF. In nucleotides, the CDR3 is TGTGCCAGCCAAGGGCAGTTCCAAGAGACCCAGTACTTC.

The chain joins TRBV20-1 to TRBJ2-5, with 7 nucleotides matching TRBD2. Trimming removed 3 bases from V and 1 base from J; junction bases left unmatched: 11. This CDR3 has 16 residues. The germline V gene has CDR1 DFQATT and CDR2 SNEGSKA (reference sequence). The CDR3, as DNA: TGCAGTGCTAGGGACCTAGCGGTCACGGGCCAAGAGACCCAGTACTTC. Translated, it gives CSARDLAVTGQETQYF.

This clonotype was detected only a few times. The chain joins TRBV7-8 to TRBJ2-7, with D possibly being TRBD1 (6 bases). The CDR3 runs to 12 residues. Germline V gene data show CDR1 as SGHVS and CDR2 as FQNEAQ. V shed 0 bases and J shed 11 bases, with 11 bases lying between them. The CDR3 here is CASSLATGREYF. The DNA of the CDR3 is TGTGCCAGCAGCTTAGCGACAGGTCGAGAGTACTTC.

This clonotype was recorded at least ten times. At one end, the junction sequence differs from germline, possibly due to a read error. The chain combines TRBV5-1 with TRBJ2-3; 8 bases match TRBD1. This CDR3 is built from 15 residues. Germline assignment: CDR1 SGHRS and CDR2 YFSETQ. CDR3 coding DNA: TGTGCCAGCAGCCTTGGACAGGGTAGCACAGATACGCAGTATTTT. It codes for CASSLGQGSTDTQYF.

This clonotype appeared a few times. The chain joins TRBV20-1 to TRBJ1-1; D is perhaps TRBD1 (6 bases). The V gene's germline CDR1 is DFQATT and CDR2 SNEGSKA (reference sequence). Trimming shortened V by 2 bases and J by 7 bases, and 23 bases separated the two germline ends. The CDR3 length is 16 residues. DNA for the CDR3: TGCAGTGCTAGAAGTAACAGGGTGGAGGAATTGGGTGAAGCTTTCTTT. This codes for CSARSNRVEELGEAFF.

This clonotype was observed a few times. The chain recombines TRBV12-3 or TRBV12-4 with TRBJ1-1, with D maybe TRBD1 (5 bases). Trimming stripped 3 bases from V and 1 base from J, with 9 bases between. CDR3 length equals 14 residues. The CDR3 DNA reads TGTGCCAGCAGTTTCTCCGACAGGAACACTGAAGCTTTCTTT. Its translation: CASSFSDRNTEAFF.

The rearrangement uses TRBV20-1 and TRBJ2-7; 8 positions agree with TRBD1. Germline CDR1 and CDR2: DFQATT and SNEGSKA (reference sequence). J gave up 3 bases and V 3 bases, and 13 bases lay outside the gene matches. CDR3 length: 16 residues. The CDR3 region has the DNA TGCAGTGCTAGGCTGACAGGGGTCACCACATTCTACGAGCAGTACTTC. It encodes CSARLTGVTTFYEQYF.

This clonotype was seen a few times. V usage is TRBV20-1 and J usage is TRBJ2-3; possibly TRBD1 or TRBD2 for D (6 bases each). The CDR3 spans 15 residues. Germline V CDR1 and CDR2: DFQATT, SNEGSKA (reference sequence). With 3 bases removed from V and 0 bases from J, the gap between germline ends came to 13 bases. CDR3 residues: CSARGGQTSTDTQYF. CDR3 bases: TGCAGTGCTAGGGGGGGCCAGACCAGCACAGATACGCAGTATTTT.

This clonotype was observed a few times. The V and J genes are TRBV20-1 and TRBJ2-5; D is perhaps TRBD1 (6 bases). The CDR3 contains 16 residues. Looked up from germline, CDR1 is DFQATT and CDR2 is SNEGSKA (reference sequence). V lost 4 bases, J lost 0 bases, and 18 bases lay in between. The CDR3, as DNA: TGCAGTGCTAATTATAGGGACAACTGGTACCAAGAGACCCAGTACTTC. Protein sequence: CSANYRDNWYQETQYF.